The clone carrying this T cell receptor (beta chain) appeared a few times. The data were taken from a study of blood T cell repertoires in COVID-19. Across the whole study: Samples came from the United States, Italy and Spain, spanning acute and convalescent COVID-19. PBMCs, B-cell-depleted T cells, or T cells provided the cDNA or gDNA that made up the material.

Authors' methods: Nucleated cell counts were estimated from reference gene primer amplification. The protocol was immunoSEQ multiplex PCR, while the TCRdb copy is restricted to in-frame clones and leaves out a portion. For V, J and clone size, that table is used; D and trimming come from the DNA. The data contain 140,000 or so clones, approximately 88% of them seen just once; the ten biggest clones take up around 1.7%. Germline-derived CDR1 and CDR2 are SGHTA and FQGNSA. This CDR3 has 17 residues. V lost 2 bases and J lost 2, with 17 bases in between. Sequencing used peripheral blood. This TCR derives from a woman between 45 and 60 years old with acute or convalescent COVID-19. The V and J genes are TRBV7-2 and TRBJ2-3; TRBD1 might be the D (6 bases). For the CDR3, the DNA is TGTGCCAGCAGCTTACTACAGGGAAGAGGGTACACAGATACGCAGTATTTT. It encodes CASSLLQGRGYTDTQYF.